This entry features one T cell receptor beta chain sequence. The target of this receptor is not known. No clone much larger than this one lies a single base away; base qualities are absent. Each collaborating institution followed its own protocols to collect whole blood in K2EDTA tubes. Collaborator samples were shipped for TCRbeta analysis as frozen whole blood, isolated PBMCs, or DNA extracted from either sample type. These data originate in a study of blood T cell repertoires in COVID-19 (TCRdb year 2020). General notes on the study: Collaborator samples came from the United States, Italy and Spain and covered acute and convalescent phases of COVID-19. The prospective study material was composed of cDNA or gDNA derived from T cells, B-cell-depleted T cells, or PBMCs. Deeply sampled blood TCRbeta repertoires from subjects exposed to, actively infected with, or recovered from COVID-19 were included in the dataset. The repertoires were released in a freely available public database meant as a resource for research on the immune response to SARS-CoV-2. Samples were obtained from the ongoing ImmuneRACE study (first 160 participants) and from 1,254 subjects provided by 6 global collaborators. Sample metadata almost always included a de-identified subject ID, COVID-19 status, age in years and sex. HLA class I and class II types, where available, came from metadata supplied by the sample provider rather than from assay-based typing. General findings and caveats noted by the study authors: The amount of clinical and demographic metadata varied by source and participant and was provided uncurated.

V has 4 bases trimmed and J has 6 bases trimmed; junction bases matching no gene number 6. The CDR3 starts with the cysteine, ends with the phenylalanine, and has 15 residues. The DNA shown is the 45-base CDR3, in frame from base 1. In the germline V gene, CDR1 corresponds to MNHEY and CDR2 to SVGEGT. The immunoSEQ Assay, a bias-controlled multiplex PCR, was used to amplify TCRbeta CDR3 regions from genomic DNA. The study's processing was this. Nucleated cell counts per sample were estimated from amplification of reference gene primers within the assay. Sequence reads were collapsed and filtered to measure the absolute abundance of every unique TCRbeta CDR3 rearrangement. Productive Simpson clonality was computed per sample as the square root of Simpson's diversity index over productive rearrangements. TCRdb re-hosts the immuneACCESS table, in-frame sequences only. Its copies lack some clones; in the studies checked, an unresolved V gene accounts for under half of them, and the cause for the rest is not known. V and J calls and clone size are those listed in that table; D and trimming were worked out from the DNA. Recorded for this sample are about 77,000 clones; around 89% of them occurred a single time. The biggest ten clones account for approximately 6.8% of the sample.

Sequenced material: peripheral blood. Recombination connected TRBV6-2 or TRBV6-3 to TRBJ2-3; 11 central nucleotides agree with TRBD2. This receptor was taken from a woman older than 75 with acute or convalescent COVID-19. This receptor carries the CDR3 CASSLGLAGGDTQYF. The DNA reads TGTGCCAGCAGTTTGGGATTAGCGGGGGGGGATACGCAGTATTTT.